The sequence of this T cell receptor beta chain was determined in a study of CD8+ T cells in alopecia areata. The CDR3 length is 12 residues. Germline V gene data show CDR1 as KGHSH and CDR2 as LQKENI. V lost 6 bases to trimming and J lost 6 bases, with 8 bases between them. Reverse transcription of extracted RNA yielded cDNA, which provided the sequencing template. Using immunoSEQ multiplex PCR, the repertoire was profiled, and TCRdb retains in-frame clones only, with some absent. This table holds roughly 150,000 clones, roughly 44% found once. The sequenced material came from CD4+ T cells sorted from blood. This clonotype was obtained from a human donor with alopecia areata. The V gene is TRBV18, the J gene TRBJ2-2; D call uncertain. This CDR3 reads CASSAGPGELFF. CDR3 sequence (DNA): TGTGCCAGCTCGGCAGGACCCGGGGAGCTGTTTTTT. Full variable domain (missing parts from reference TRBV18 and TRBJ2-2): NAGVMQNPRHLVRRRGQEARLRCSPMKGHSHVYWYRQLPEEGLKFMVYLQKENIIDESGMPKERFSAEFPKEGPSILRIQQVVRGDSAAYFCASSAGPGELFFGEGSRLTVL.